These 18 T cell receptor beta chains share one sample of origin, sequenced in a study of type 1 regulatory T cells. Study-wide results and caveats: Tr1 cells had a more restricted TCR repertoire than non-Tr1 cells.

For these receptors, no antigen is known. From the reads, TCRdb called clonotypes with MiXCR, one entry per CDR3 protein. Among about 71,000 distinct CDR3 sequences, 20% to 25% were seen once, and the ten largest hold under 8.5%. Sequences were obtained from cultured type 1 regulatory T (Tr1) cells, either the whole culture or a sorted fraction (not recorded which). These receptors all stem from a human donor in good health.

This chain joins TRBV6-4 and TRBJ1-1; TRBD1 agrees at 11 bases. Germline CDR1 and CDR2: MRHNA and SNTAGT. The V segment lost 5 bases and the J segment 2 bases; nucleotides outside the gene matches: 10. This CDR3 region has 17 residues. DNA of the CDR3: TGTGCCAGCAGTCTCCGGGACAGGGGGGAACCAAACACTGAAGCTTTCTTT. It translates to CASSLRDRGEPNTEAFF.

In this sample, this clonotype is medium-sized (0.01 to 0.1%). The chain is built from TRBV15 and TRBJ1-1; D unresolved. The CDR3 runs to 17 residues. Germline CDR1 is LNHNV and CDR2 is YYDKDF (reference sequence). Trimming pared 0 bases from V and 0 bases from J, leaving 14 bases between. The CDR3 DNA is TGTGCCACCAGCAGAGATGGGCGGAATACAATGAACACTGAAGCTTTCTTT. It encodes CATSRDGRNTMNTEAFF.

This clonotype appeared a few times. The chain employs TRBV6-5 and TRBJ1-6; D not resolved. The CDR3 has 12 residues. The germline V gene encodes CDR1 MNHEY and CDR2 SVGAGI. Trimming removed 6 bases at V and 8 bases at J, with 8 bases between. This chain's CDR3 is CASRRRDSPLHF. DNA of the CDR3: TGTGCCAGCAGGAGACGGGATTCACCCCTCCACTTT.

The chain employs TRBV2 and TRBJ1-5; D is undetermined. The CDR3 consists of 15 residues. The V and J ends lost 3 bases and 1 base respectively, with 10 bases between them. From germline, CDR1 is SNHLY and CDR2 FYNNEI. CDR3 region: CASSEFSYSNQPQHF. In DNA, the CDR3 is TGTGCCAGCAGTGAGTTTTCCTACAGCAATCAGCCCCAGCATTTT.

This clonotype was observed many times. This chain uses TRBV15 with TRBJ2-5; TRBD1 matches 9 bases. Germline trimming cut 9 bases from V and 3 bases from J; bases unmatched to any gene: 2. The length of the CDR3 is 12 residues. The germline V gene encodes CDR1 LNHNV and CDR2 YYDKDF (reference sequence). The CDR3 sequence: CATRQGEETQYF. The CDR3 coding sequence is TGTGCCACTCGACAGGGGGAAGAGACCCAGTACTTC. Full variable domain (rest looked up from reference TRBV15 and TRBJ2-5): DAMVIQNPRYQVTQFGKPVTLSCSQTLNHNVMYWYQQKSSQAPKLLFHYYDKDFNNEADTPDNFQSRRPNTSFCFLDIRSPGLGDTAMYLCATRQGEETQYFGPGTRLLVL.

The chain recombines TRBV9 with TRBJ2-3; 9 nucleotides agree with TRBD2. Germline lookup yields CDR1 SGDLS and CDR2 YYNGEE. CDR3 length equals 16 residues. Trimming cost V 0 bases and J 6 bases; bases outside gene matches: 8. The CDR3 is CASSVGGSGSADTQYF. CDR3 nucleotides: TGTGCCAGCAGCGTAGGTGGTAGCGGGAGCGCGGATACGCAGTATTTT.

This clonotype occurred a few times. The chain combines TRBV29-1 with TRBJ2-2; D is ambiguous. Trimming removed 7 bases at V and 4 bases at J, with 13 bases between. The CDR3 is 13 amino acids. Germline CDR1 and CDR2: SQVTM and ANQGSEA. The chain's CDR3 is CSARVGGTGELFF. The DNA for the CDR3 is TGCAGCGCTCGGGTGGGTGGCACCGGGGAGCTGTTTTTT.

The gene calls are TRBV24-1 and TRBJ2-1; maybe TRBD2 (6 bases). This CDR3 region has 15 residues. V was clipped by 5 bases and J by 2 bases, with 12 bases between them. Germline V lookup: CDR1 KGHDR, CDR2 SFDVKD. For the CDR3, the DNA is TGTGCCACCAGTGTCGGCGGGGTCACCTACAATGAGCAGTTCTTC. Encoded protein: CATSVGGVTYNEQFF.

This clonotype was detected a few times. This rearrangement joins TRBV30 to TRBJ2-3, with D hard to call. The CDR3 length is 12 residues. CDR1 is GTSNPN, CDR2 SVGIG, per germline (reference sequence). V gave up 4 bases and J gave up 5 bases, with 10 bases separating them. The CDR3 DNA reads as TGTGCCTGGAAGAACTATAAAGATACGCAGTATTTT. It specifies CAWKNYKDTQYF. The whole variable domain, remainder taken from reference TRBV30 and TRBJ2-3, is SQTIHQWPATLVQPVGSPLSLECTVEGTSNPNLYWYRQAAGRGLQLLFYSVGIGQISSEVPQNLSASRPQDRQFILSSKKLLLSDSGFYLCAWKNYKDTQYFGPGTRLTVL.

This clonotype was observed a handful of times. The chain's CDR3 is CSASGYDGYTF. CDR3 bases: TGCAGTGCTAGCGGGTACGATGGCTACACCTTC. This chain uses TRBV20-1 with TRBJ1-2; D is undetermined. Looked up from germline, CDR1 is DFQATT and CDR2 is SNEGSKA (reference sequence). The CDR3 runs to 11 residues. Deletions cut 3 bases from V and 6 bases from J, with 8 bases between.

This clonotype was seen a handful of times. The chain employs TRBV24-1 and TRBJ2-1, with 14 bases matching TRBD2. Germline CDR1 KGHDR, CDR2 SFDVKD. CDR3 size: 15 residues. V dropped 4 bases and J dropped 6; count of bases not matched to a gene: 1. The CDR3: CATSDGLAGGNEQFF. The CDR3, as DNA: TGTGCCACCAGTGACGGACTAGCGGGAGGCAATGAGCAGTTCTTC.

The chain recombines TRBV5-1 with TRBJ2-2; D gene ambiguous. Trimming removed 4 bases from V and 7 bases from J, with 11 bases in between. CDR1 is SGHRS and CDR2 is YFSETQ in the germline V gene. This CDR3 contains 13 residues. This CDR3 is CASSDLPNGELFF. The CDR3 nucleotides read TGCGCCAGCAGCGATCTCCCCAACGGGGAGCTGTTTTTT.

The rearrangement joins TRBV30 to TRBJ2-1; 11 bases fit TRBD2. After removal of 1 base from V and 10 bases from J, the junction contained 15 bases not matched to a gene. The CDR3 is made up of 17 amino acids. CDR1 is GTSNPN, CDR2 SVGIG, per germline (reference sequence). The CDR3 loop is CAWSAIDSGRGVREQFF. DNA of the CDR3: TGTGCCTGGAGTGCTATAGATAGCGGGAGGGGAGTGAGGGAGCAGTTCTTC.

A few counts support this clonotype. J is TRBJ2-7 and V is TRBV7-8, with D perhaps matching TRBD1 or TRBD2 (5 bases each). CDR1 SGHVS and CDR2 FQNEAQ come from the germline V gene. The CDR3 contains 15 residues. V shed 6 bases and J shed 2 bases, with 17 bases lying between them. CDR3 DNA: TGTGCCAGCAGGCCCGGATCCGGGACCCCCTACGAGCAGTACTTC. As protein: CASRPGSGTPYEQYF.

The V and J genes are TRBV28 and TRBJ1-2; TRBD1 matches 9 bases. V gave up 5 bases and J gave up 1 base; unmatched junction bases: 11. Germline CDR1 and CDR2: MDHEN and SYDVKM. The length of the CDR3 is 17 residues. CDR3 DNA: TGTGCCAGCAGTCCCGCTGGTGGGACAGGGAGTAACTATGGCTACACCTTC. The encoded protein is CASSPAGGTGSNYGYTF.

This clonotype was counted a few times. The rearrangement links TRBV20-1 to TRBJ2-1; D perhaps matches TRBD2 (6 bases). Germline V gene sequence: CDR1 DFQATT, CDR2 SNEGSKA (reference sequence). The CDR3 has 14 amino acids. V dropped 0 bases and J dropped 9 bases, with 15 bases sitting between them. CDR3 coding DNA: TGCAGTGCTAGAGATGCAAGGAAAGCGGGTGAGCAGTTCTTC. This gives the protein CSARDARKAGEQFF.

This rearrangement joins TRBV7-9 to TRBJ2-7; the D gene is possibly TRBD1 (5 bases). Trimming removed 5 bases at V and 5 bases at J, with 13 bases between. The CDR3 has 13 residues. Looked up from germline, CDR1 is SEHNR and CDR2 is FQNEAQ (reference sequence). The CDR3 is CASSPDKGHEQYF. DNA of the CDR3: TGTGCCAGCAGCCCGGACAAAGGCCACGAGCAGTACTTC.

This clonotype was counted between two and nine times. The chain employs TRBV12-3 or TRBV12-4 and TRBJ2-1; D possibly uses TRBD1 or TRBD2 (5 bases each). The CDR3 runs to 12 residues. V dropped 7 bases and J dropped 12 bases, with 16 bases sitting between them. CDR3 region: CASTLGPMGQFF. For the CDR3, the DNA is TGTGCCAGCACCCTGGGACCAATGGGGCAGTTCTTC.